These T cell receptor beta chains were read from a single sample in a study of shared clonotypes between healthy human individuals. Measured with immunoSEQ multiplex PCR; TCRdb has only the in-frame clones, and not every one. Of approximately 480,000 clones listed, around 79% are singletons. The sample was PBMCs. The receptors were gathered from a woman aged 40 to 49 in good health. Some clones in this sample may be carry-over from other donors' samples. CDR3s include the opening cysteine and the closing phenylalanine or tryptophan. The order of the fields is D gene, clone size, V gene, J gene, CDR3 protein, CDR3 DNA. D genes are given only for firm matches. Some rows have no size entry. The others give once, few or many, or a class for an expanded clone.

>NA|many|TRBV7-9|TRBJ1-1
CASSSRFPGPGTEAFF
TGTGCCAGCAGCTCTAGGTTCCCCGGGCCCGGGACTGAAGCTTTCTTT
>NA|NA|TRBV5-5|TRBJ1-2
CASSEKYPGTLSGYTF
TGTGCCAGCAGCGAAAAGTACCCAGGGACCTTGAGTGGCTACACCTTC
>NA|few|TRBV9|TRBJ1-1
CASSVVIIGENTEAFF
TGTGCCAGCAGCGTAGTGATTATAGGGGAGAACACTGAAGCTTTCTTT
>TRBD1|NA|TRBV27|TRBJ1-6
CASSLSARDRYSPLHF
TGTGCCAGCAGTTTATCAGCCCGGGACAGATATTCACCCCTCCACTTT
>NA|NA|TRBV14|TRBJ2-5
CASSLPPQETQYF
TGTGCCAGCAGCCTCCCCCCACAAGAGACCCAGTACTTC
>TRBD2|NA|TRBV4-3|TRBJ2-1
CASSQAPGLAENNEQFF
TGCGCCAGCAGCCAAGCTCCGGGACTAGCGGAAAACAATGAGCAGTTCTTC
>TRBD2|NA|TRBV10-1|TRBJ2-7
CASSARGLAGYEQYF
TGCGCCAGCAGTGCAAGGGGACTAGCGGGCTACGAGCAGTACTTC
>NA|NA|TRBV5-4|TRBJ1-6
CASSPSGSYSPLHF
TGTGCCAGCAGCCCGAGTGGCTCCTATTCACCCCTCCACTTT
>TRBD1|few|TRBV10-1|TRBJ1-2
CASSAPGTGLYGYTF
TGCGCCAGCAGTGCCCCCGGGACAGGGCTCTATGGCTACACCTTC
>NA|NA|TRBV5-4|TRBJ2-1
CASSLVGADEQFF
TGTGCCAGCAGCTTGGTAGGGGCGGATGAGCAGTTCTTC
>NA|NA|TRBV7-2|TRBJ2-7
CASRSADFPYEQYF
TGTGCCAGCAGATCAGCGGACTTTCCCTACGAGCAGTACTTC